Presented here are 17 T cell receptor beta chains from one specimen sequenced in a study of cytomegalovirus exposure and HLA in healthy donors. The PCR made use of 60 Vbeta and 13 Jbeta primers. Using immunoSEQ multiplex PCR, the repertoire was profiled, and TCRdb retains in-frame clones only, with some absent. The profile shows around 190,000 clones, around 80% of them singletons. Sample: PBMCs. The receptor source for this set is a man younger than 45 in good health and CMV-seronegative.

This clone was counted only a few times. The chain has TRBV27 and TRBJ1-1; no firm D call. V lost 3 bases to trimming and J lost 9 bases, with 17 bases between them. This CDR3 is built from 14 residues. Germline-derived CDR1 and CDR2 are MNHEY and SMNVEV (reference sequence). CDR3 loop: CASSFIGGPDQAFF. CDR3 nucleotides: TGTGCCAGCAGTTTTATCGGAGGGCCGGATCAAGCTTTCTTT.

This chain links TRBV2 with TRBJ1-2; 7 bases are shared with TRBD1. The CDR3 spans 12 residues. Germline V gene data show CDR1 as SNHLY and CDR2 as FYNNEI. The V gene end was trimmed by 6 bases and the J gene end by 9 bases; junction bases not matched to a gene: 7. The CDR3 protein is CASRTGTESYTF. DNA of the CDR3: TGTGCCAGCAGGACCGGGACAGAAAGCTACACCTTC.

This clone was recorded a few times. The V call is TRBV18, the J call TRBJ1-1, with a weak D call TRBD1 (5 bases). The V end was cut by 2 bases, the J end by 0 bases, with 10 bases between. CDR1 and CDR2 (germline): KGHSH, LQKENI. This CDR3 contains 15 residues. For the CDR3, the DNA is TGTGCCAGCTCACCAGGACAATTATTGAACACTGAAGCTTTCTTT. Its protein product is CASSPGQLLNTEAFF.

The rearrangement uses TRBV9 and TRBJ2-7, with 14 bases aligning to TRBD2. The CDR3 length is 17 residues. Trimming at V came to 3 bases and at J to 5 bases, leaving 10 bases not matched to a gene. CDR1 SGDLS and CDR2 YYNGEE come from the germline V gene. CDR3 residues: CASSETGTSGRFNEQYF. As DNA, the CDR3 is TGTGCCAGCAGCGAAACCGGGACTAGCGGGAGATTCAACGAGCAGTACTTC.

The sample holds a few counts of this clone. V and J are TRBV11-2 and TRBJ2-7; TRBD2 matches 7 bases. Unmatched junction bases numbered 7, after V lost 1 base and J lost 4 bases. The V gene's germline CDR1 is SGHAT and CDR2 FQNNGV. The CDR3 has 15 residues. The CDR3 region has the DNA TGTGCCAGCAGCTTAGCTTCTAGCGGAGCGTACGAGCAGTACTTC. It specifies CASSLASSGAYEQYF.

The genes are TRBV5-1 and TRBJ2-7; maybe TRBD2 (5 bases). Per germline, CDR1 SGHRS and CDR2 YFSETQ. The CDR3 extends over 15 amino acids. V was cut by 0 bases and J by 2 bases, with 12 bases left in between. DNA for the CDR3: TGCGCCAGCAGCTTGGACATGACGACTACCTACGAGCAGTACTTC. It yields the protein CASSLDMTTTYEQYF.

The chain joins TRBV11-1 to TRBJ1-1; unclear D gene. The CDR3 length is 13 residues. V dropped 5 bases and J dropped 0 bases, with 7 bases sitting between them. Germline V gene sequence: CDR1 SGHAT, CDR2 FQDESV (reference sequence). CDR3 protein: CASSREVNTEAFF. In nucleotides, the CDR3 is TGTGCCAGCAGCCGAGAGGTGAACACTGAAGCTTTCTTT.

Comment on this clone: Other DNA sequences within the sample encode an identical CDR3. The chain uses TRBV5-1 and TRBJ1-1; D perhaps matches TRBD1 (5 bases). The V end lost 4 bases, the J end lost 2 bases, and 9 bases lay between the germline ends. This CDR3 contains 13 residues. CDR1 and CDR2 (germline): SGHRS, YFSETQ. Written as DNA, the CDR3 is TGCGCCAGCAGCGATCAGGGTAACACTGAAGCTTTCTTT. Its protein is CASSDQGNTEAFF.

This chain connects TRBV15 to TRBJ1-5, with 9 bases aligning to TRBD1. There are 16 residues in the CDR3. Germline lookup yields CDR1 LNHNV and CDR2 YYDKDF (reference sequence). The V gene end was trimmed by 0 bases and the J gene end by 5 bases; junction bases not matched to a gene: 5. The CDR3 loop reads CATSREEQGAYQPQHF. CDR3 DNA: TGTGCCACCAGCAGAGAAGAACAGGGGGCTTATCAGCCCCAGCATTTT.

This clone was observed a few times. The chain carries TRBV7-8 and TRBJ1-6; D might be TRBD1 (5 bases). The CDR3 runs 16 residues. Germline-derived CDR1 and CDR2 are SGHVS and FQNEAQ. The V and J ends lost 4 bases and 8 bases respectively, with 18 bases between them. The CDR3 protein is CASSSYTGQGYSPLHF. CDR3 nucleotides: TGTGCCAGCAGCTCGTACACGGGTCAGGGTTATTCACCCCTCCACTTT. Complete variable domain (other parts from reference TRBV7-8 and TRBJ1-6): GAGVSQSPRYKVAKRGQDVALRCDPISGHVSLFWYQQALGQGPEFLTYFQNEAQLDKSGLPSDRFFAERPEGSVSTLKIQRTQQEDSAVYLCASSSYTGQGYSPLHFGNGTRLTVT.

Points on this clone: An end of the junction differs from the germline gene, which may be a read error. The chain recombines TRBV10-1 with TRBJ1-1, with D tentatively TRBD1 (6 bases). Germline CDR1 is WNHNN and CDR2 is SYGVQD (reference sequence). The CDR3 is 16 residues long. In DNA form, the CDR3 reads TGCGCCAGCATTGAGTTGGTGGGACAAAGAAACACTGAAGCTTTCTTT. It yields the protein CASIELVGQRNTEAFF.

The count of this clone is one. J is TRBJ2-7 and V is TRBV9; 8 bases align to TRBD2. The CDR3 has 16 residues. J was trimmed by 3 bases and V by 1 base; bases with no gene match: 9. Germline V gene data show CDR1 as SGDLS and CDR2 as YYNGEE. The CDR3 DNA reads TGTGCCAGCAGCGTAAGGCCAGCGGGAGAGCTCTACGAGCAGTACTTC. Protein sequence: CASSVRPAGELYEQYF.

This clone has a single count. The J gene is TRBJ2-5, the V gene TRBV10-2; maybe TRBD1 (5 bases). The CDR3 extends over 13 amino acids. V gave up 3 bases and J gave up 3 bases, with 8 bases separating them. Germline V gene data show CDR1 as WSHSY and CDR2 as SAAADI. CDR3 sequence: CASSEIGEETQYF. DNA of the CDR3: TGCGCCAGCAGTGAAATAGGGGAAGAGACCCAGTACTTC.

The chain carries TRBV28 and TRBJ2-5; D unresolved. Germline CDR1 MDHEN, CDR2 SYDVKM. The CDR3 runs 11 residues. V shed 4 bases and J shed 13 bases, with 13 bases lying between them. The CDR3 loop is CASSSRQAPYF. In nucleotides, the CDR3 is TGTGCCAGCAGTTCTCGGCAGGCTCCGTACTTC. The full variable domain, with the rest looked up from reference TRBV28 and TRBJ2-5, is DVKVTQSSRYLVKRTGEKVFLECVQDMDHENMFWYRQDPGLGLRLIYFSYDVKMKEKGDIPEGYSVSREKKERFSLILESASTNQTSMYLCASSSRQAPYFGPGTRLLVL.

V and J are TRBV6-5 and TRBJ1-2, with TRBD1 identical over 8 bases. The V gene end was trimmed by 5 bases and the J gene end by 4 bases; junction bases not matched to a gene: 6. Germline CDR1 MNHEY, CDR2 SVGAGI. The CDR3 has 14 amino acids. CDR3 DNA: TGTGCCAGCAGTCCCGCGGGGACAGGCTATGGCTACACCTTC. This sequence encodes CASSPAGTGYGYTF.

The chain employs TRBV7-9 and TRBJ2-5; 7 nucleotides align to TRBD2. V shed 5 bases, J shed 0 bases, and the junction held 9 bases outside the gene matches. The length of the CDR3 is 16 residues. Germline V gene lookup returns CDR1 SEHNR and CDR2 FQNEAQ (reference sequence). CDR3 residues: CASSLSGTPNQETQYF. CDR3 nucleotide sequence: TGTGCCAGCAGCCTAAGCGGGACCCCCAACCAAGAGACCCAGTACTTC.

The CDR3 loop reads CASSEGGSGRLFF. The CDR3 DNA reads TGTGCCAGCAGTGAAGGGGGGTCGGGAAGGCTGTTTTTT. The chain has TRBV25-1 and TRBJ2-2; D is possibly TRBD2 (6 bases). The V gene's germline CDR1 is MGHDK and CDR2 SYGVNS. V lost 2 bases to trimming and J lost 13 bases, with 14 bases between them. The CDR3 has 13 residues. Based on the CDR3 plus reference TRBV25-1 and TRBJ2-2, the full variable domain is EADIYQTPRYLVIGTGKKITLECSQTMGHDKMYWYQQDPGMELHLIHYSYGVNSTEKGDLSSESTVSRIRTEHFPLTLESARPSHTSQYLCASSEGGSGRLFFGEGSRLTVL.